The 20 T cell receptor beta chains presented below share a single source sample, sequenced in a study of early T cells in non-severe SARS-CoV-2 infection. Via MiXCR, TCRdb re-called the 5' RACE reads, giving one row per CDR3 protein. The sample records over 20,000 distinct CDR3 sequences, about 4.3% being singletons. Source material: whole blood. All receptors come from an adult who was a healthcare worker with PCR-confirmed SARS-CoV-2 infection or an uninfected control (not recorded which).

The table lists this clonotype with many counts. The chain joins TRBV4-3 to TRBJ2-7, with a tentative D call TRBD2 (6 bases). This CDR3 contains 14 residues. Deletions cut 4 bases from V and 6 bases from J, with 16 bases between. Germline V lookup: CDR1 LGHNA, CDR2 YSLEER. The CDR3 spells CASSLVGGLSEQYF. CDR3 nucleotide sequence: TGCGCCAGCAGCCTTGTCGGGGGATTGAGCGAGCAGTACTTC.

This clonotype has ten or more counts. The gene calls are TRBV7-6 and TRBJ1-1; D is ambiguous. Germline V lookup: CDR1 SGHVS, CDR2 FNYEAQ. There are 13 residues in the CDR3. V was trimmed by 2 bases and J by 7 bases, leaving 11 bases between them. CDR3 residues: CASSLTGRSEAFF. The CDR3 nucleotides read TGTGCCAGCAGCTTAACCGGGAGGAGTGAAGCTTTCTTT. Variable domain in full (rest from reference TRBV7-6 and TRBJ1-1): GAGVSQSPRYKVTKRGQDVALRCDPISGHVSLYWYRQALGQGPEFLTYFNYEAQQDKSGLPNDRFSAERPEGSISTLTIQRTEQRDSAMYRCASSLTGRSEAFFGQGTRLTVV.

This clonotype qualifies as medium-sized. This chain joins TRBV7-9 and TRBJ1-5, with 8 nucleotides matching TRBD1. CDR1 is SEHNR and CDR2 is FQNEAQ in the germline V gene (reference sequence). Germline trimming cut 3 bases from V and 7 bases from J; bases unmatched to any gene: 11. This CDR3 contains 16 residues. CDR3 protein: CASSLSWGQVIQPQHF. DNA for the CDR3: TGTGCCAGCAGCTTGTCATGGGGACAGGTAATCCAGCCCCAGCATTTT.

This clonotype is deemed medium-sized. The chain carries TRBV27 and TRBJ2-5, with D uncertain. This CDR3 is built from 13 residues. The germline V and J ends were trimmed by 4 bases and 4 bases, with 10 bases remaining between them. Germline V lookup: CDR1 MNHEY, CDR2 SMNVEV (reference sequence). CDR3 in amino acids: CASSYAIGETQYF. In DNA form, the CDR3 reads TGTGCCAGCAGTTACGCTATCGGAGAGACCCAGTACTTC.

This clonotype was picked up many times. V and J are TRBV7-9 and TRBJ2-5; 7 bases match TRBD2. V gave up 4 bases and J gave up 4 bases; unmatched junction bases: 6. This CDR3 contains 14 residues. CDR1 is SEHNR and CDR2 is FQNEAQ in the germline V gene (reference sequence). The CDR3 region is CASSSGGGLETQYF. The CDR3 nucleotides are TGTGCCAGCAGCTCGGGAGGTGGTTTAGAGACCCAGTACTTC.

This clonotype has a count of ten or more. V gene TRBV12-3 or TRBV12-4 combines with J gene TRBJ2-7; D is undetermined. V dropped 3 bases and J dropped 9 bases, with 12 bases sitting between them. The CDR3 sequence is 12 residues long. CDR3 loop: CASSFVSQGQYF. Written as DNA, the CDR3 is TGTGCCAGCAGTTTCGTCTCCCAAGGGCAGTACTTC.

This clonotype turned up a few times. The chain links TRBV5-1 to TRBJ1-1; D is undetermined. This CDR3 is built from 14 residues. Trimming shortened V by 3 bases and J by 11 bases, and 20 bases separated the two germline ends. Germline V CDR1 and CDR2: SGHRS, YFSETQ. The CDR3 nucleotides read TGCGCCAGCAGCTCCCAGAGTGGTGGGGATAGTGCTTTCTTT. This encodes CASSSQSGGDSAFF.

The chain carries TRBV6-5 and TRBJ2-5; D is perhaps TRBD1 (5 bases). The ends were cut back, 5 bases at V and 1 base at J, with 11 bases in the middle. This CDR3 region has 14 residues. CDR1 and CDR2 from the germline V gene are MNHEY and SVGAGI. CDR3 bases: TGTGCCAGCAGTCCCTCGGACATCCAAGAGACCCAGTACTTC. It encodes CASSPSDIQETQYF.

The sample holds many counts of this clonotype. The CDR3 spells CASSFQGFTNTDTQYF. CDR3 sequence (DNA): TGTGCCAGCAGTTTCCAGGGGTTTACGAACACAGATACGCAGTATTTT. The chain employs TRBV6-2 or TRBV6-3 and TRBJ2-3, with D possibly matching TRBD1 (6 bases). The germline gives CDR1 MNHEY, CDR2 SVGEGT. This CDR3 is 16 amino acids long. The ends were cut back, 4 bases at V and 2 bases at J, with 16 bases in the middle.

This clonotype was counted ten times or more. V usage is TRBV29-1 and J usage is TRBJ2-1; D might be TRBD1 or TRBD2, each matching 5 bases. Trimming took off 5 bases at V and 0 bases at J, with 8 bases between the two ends. The CDR3 loop spans 13 amino acids. Germline-derived CDR1 and CDR2 are SQVTM and ANQGSEA. Here the CDR3 reads CSVSGSSYNEQFF. In nucleotides, the CDR3 is TGCAGCGTTTCAGGGAGCTCCTACAATGAGCAGTTCTTC.

This clonotype was picked up many times. The genes are TRBV6-5 and TRBJ2-3; 10 bases are shared with TRBD2. Trimming cost V 10 bases and J 5 bases; bases outside gene matches: 9. The CDR3 length is 14 residues. The germline CDR1 and CDR2 sequences are MNHEY and SVGAGI. CDR3: CATLQASGGDTQYF. The CDR3 nucleotides are TGTGCCACCTTGCAGGCTAGCGGGGGAGATACGCAGTATTTT.

V is TRBV2 and J is TRBJ2-3, with TRBD2 identical over 8 bases. The trim removed 6 bases at V and 0 bases at J, leaving 5 bases unmatched. Looked up from germline, CDR1 is SNHLY and CDR2 is FYNNEI. This CDR3 is built from 15 residues. This CDR3 reads CASSLAGVSTDTQYF. Here the CDR3 DNA reads TGTGCCAGCAGCCTAGCGGGCGTGAGCACAGATACGCAGTATTTT.

The CDR3 spells CASSSQYGLAGGTFF. DNA for the CDR3: TGTGCCAGCAGCTCCCAATATGGACTAGCGGGAGGTACGTTCTTC. The genes are TRBV7-2 and TRBJ2-1, with TRBD2 identical over 14 bases. The germline V gene encodes CDR1 SGHTA and CDR2 FQGNSA. The ends lost 4 bases at V and 15 bases at J; junction bases unmatched: 11. The CDR3 totals 15 residues.

The chain joins TRBV7-2 to TRBJ2-7; the D is unclear. CDR3 length: 13 residues. Looked up from germline, CDR1 is SGHTA and CDR2 is FQGNSA. V was pared by 1 base and J by 2 bases, with 6 bases between. This CDR3 is CASSLGLAYEQYF. The CDR3 region has the DNA TGTGCCAGCAGCTTAGGACTGGCCTACGAGCAGTACTTC.

This clonotype was counted ten times or more. The rearrangement uses TRBV7-2 and TRBJ2-3; 7 nucleotides line up with TRBD2. Germline V gene lookup returns CDR1 SGHTA and CDR2 FQGNSA. The CDR3 sequence is 16 residues long. With 1 base clipped from V and 1 base from J, the junction kept 5 bases outside the gene matches. This chain's CDR3 is CASSLGPSGGTDTQYF. The CDR3 DNA reads TGTGCCAGCAGCTTAGGTCCTAGCGGAGGCACAGATACGCAGTATTTT.

In its sample, this clonotype was seen many times. The rearrangement uses TRBV7-6 and TRBJ2-3, with D hard to call. Germline lookup yields CDR1 SGHVS and CDR2 FNYEAQ. This CDR3 is 12 amino acids long. Deletions cut 4 bases from V and 3 bases from J, with 5 bases between. CDR3 residues: CASSSRTDTQYF. The CDR3, as DNA: TGTGCCAGCAGCTCGCGGACAGATACGCAGTATTTT.

This clonotype occurred many times. The rearrangement links TRBV5-1 to TRBJ1-1; no clear D. The CDR3 loop spans 13 amino acids. Germline values: CDR1 SGHRS, CDR2 YFSETQ. V gave up 5 bases and J gave up 4 bases, with 12 bases separating them. CDR3 protein: CASSQGWGTEAFF. The DNA for the CDR3 is TGCGCCAGCAGTCAAGGTTGGGGCACTGAAGCTTTCTTT.

This clonotype came up many times. The rearrangement uses TRBV29-1 and TRBJ1-1, with 7 positions matching TRBD1. In germline, CDR1 is SQVTM, CDR2 ANQGSEA. This CDR3 has 13 amino acids. V gave up 4 bases and J gave up 0 bases; unmatched junction bases: 2. In DNA, the CDR3 is TGCAGCGTTGGGGACAGCATGAACACTGAAGCTTTCTTT. Its translation: CSVGDSMNTEAFF. The entire variable domain, with the rest obtained from reference TRBV29-1 and TRBJ1-1, is as follows: SAVISQKPSRDICQRGTSLTIQCQVDSQVTMMFWYRQQPGQSLTLIATANQGSEATYESGFVIDKFPISRPNLTFSTLTVSNMSPEDSSIYLCSVGDSMNTEAFFGQGTRLTVV.

This clonotype was found a few times. This chain connects TRBV10-3 to TRBJ2-7, with a weak D call TRBD1 (5 bases). Germline CDR1 reads ENHRY; CDR2 reads SYGVKD. V was cut by 2 bases and J by 3 bases, with 8 bases left in between. The CDR3 has 13 amino acids. DNA for the CDR3: TGTGCCATCAGTGAGAACAGGAACTACGAGCAGTACTTC. Its translation is CAISENRNYEQYF.

CDR3 residues: CASSFDGQGAYEQYF. In DNA form, the CDR3 reads TGCGCCAGCAGCTTCGACGGACAGGGGGCTTACGAGCAGTACTTC. The chain combines TRBV5-1 with TRBJ2-7; 11 bases fit TRBD1. Per the germline V gene, CDR1 is SGHRS and CDR2 is YFSETQ. Trimming took 2 bases from V and 4 from J; bases not matched to a gene: 5. The CDR3 is 15 residues long. The variable domain in full, with the rest retrieved from reference TRBV5-1 and TRBJ2-7, is KAGVTQTPRYLIKTRGQQVTLSCSPISGHRSVSWYQQTPGQGLQFLFEYFSETQRNKGNFPGRFSGRQFSNSRSEMNVSTLELGDSALYLCASSFDGQGAYEQYFGPGTRLTVT.